A single sample is the source of the 27 T cell receptor beta chains below, sequenced in a study of blood T cell repertoires in COVID-19. Libraries were prepared by immunoSEQ multiplex PCR; TCRdb keeps only in-frame clonotypes and omits some of them. The sample lists 150,000 or so clones, over 70% seen once, with around 6.5% in the top ten. Sequencing was done on a sample of peripheral blood. These receptors were obtained from a man at least 80 years old with acute or convalescent COVID-19.

In this sample, this clone turned up a few times. This chain links TRBV6-1 with TRBJ1-5; D might be TRBD1 (6 bases). The CDR3 is 15 amino acids. Per the germline V gene, CDR1 is MNHNS and CDR2 is SASEGT. V was clipped by 2 bases and J by 2 bases, with 10 bases between them. The CDR3: CASSEQQGGNQPQHF. CDR3 in DNA: TGTGCCAGCAGTGAACAACAGGGTGGCAATCAGCCCCAGCATTTT.

The V and J genes are TRBV7-2 and TRBJ1-1; D remains unclear. Trimming pared 3 bases from V and 1 base from J, leaving 6 bases between. The CDR3 consists of 13 residues. Germline CDR1 is SGHTA and CDR2 is FQGNSA. The CDR3 sequence is CASSFRSNTEAFF. For the CDR3, the DNA is TGTGCCAGCAGCTTCCGGTCGAACACTGAAGCTTTCTTT.

This chain joins TRBV5-1 and TRBJ1-2, with 8 bases fitting TRBD1. Unmatched junction bases numbered 10, after V lost 3 bases and J lost 3 bases. CDR1 SGHRS and CDR2 YFSETQ come from the germline V gene. This CDR3 comprises 16 residues. The CDR3 loop is CASSSLFGQGDYGYTF. The CDR3 DNA follows: TGCGCCAGCAGCTCCTTATTTGGACAGGGAGACTATGGCTACACCTTC. Using reference TRBV5-1 and TRBJ1-2 for the parts outside the CDR3, the full variable domain is KAGVTQTPRYLIKTRGQQVTLSCSPISGHRSVSWYQQTPGQGLQFLFEYFSETQRNKGNFPGRFSGRQFSNSRSEMNVSTLELGDSALYLCASSSLFGQGDYGYTFGSGTRLTVV.

This clone occurred once. V gene TRBV7-9 combines with J gene TRBJ2-5; tentative D call: TRBD2 (7 bases). Germline loops: CDR1 SEHNR, CDR2 FQNEAQ (reference sequence). V was shortened by 1 base and J by 3 bases, with 15 bases between the two germline ends. This CDR3 has 16 amino acids. The CDR3 region is CASSLGGGDSKETQYF. The CDR3 coding sequence is TGTGCCAGCAGCTTAGGAGGGGGGGACTCAAAAGAGACCCAGTACTTC. The complete variable domain, with remaining parts taken from reference TRBV7-9 and TRBJ2-5, reads DTGVSQNPRHKITKRGQNVTFRCDPISEHNRLYWYRQTLGQGPEFLTYFQNEAQLEKSRLLSDRFSAERPKGSFSTLEIQRTEQGDSAMYLCASSLGGGDSKETQYFGPGTRLLVL.

The chain joins TRBV30 to TRBJ2-1; unclear D gene. The V end was cut by 3 bases, the J end by 2 bases, with 8 bases between. The CDR3 is made up of 13 amino acids. The germline gives CDR1 GTSNPN, CDR2 SVGIG (reference sequence). Here the CDR3 reads CAWSGSTYNEQFF. CDR3 nucleotide sequence: TGTGCCTGGAGCGGGTCCACCTACAATGAGCAGTTCTTC. Drawing the rest from reference TRBV30 and TRBJ2-1, the complete variable domain is SQTIHQWPATLVQPVGSPLSLECTVEGTSNPNLYWYRQAAGRGLQLLFYSVGIGQISSEVPQNLSASRPQDRQFILSSKKLLLSDSGFYLCAWSGSTYNEQFFGPGTRLTVL.

The chain couples TRBV18 to TRBJ2-3; TRBD2 aligns across 9 bases. Germline V CDR1 and CDR2: KGHSH, LQKENI. Losses at the gene ends were 6 bases for V and 2 bases for J; bases not matched to a gene: 12. The CDR3 covers 17 residues. The CDR3 nucleotides read TGTGCCAGCTCCGCTCGTCGGGCGGGAGGGTCCACAGATACGCAGTATTTT. Residues: CASSARRAGGSTDTQYF.

The rearrangement links TRBV5-1 to TRBJ1-5; D might be TRBD1 (6 bases). Germline assignment: CDR1 SGHRS and CDR2 YFSETQ. V lost 8 bases and J 0 bases, leaving 15 bases between the germline ends. The CDR3 has 15 residues. In nucleotides, the CDR3 is TGCGCCAGTAGGGGGGGTGCCGATAGCAATCAGCCCCAGCATTTT. This encodes CASRGGADSNQPQHF.

The V gene is TRBV29-1, the J gene TRBJ2-3; D is unresolved. CDR3 length equals 16 residues. V was pared by 1 base and J by 2 bases, with 16 bases between. The germline gives CDR1 SQVTM, CDR2 ANQGSEA. CDR3 coding DNA: TGCAGCGTTGAAGGTTTATTGCACAGAACCACAGATACGCAGTATTTT. Protein sequence: CSVEGLLHRTTDTQYF.

The gene calls are TRBV5-1 and TRBJ2-1, with a possible D match to TRBD2 (6 bases). The germline CDR1 and CDR2 sequences are SGHRS and YFSETQ. Trimming shortened V by 4 bases and J by 9 bases, and 11 bases separated the two germline ends. The length of the CDR3 is 12 residues. The CDR3 sequence: CASSADYFEQFF. CDR3 DNA sequence: TGCGCCAGCAGCGCGGACTATTTTGAGCAGTTCTTC.

The CDR3 bases are TGCGCCAGCAGTGCGACCTTAGCCCGGGAGCAGTTCTTC. This translates into CASSATLAREQFF. The chain links TRBV10-2 to TRBJ2-1; D gene ambiguous. Germline loops: CDR1 WSHSY, CDR2 SAAADI. CDR3 length equals 13 residues. Trimming removed 4 bases at V and 10 bases at J, with 14 bases between.

V usage is TRBV6-5 and J usage is TRBJ1-1; 9 bases line up with TRBD1. Unmatched junction bases numbered 16, after V lost 8 bases and J lost 12 bases. Germline V lookup: CDR1 MNHEY, CDR2 SVGAGI. The CDR3 loop spans 14 amino acids. CDR3 DNA: TGTGCCAGCTCCCAACCACCGGGACAGGGTACACCTTTCTTT. This sequence encodes CASSQPPGQGTPFF.

The chain combines TRBV4-1 with TRBJ2-3, with TRBD1 matching 11 bases. With V trimmed by 2 bases and J by 0 bases, 4 bases remained unmatched. Germline V gene sequence: CDR1 MGHRA, CDR2 YSYEKL. This CDR3 comprises 17 residues. The CDR3 region has the DNA TGCGCCAGCAGCCAAACCGGACAGGGGGCTAGCACAGATACGCAGTATTTT. The encoded protein is CASSQTGQGASTDTQYF.

The chain couples TRBV7-7 to TRBJ2-5; 8 positions agree with TRBD1. With 5 bases clipped from V and 5 bases from J, the junction kept 10 bases outside the gene matches. The germline CDR1 and CDR2 sequences are SSHAT and FNYEAQ (reference sequence). The CDR3 loop spans 15 amino acids. The CDR3 reads CASSAQGAGWETQYF. CDR3 DNA sequence: TGTGCCAGCAGCGCGCAGGGGGCAGGTTGGGAGACCCAGTACTTC.

V usage is TRBV5-1 and J usage is TRBJ2-2, with D unresolved. V was clipped by 4 bases and J by 1 base, with 8 bases between them. Germline V gene sequence: CDR1 SGHRS, CDR2 YFSETQ. The CDR3 sequence is 14 residues long. CDR3 sequence: CASSLYWNTGELFF. As DNA, the CDR3 is TGCGCCAGCAGCCTCTACTGGAACACCGGGGAGCTGTTTTTT.

The gene calls are TRBV4-2 and TRBJ2-2, with TRBD1 matching over 9 bases. V gave up 3 bases and J gave up 2 bases; unmatched junction bases: 4. Germline-derived CDR1 and CDR2 are LGHNA and YNFKEQ. The CDR3 runs to 16 residues. The CDR3 DNA reads TGTGCCAGCAGCCACCCGGGACAGGGTAACACCGGGGAGCTGTTTTTT. It codes for CASSHPGQGNTGELFF.

The rearrangement joins TRBV19 to TRBJ2-5, with D maybe TRBD2 (6 bases). V was pared by 4 bases and J by 3 bases, with 15 bases between. CDR3 length: 15 amino acids. Germline V gene sequence: CDR1 LNHDA, CDR2 SQIVND (reference sequence). The DNA of the CDR3 is TGTGCCAGTAGTACAGAGCTAGCGAAGAAAGAGACCCAGTACTTC. Translated, it gives CASSTELAKKETQYF.

The chain joins TRBV5-1 to TRBJ1-2; TRBD1 agrees at 7 bases. Looked up from germline, CDR1 is SGHRS and CDR2 is YFSETQ. With 6 bases clipped from V and 7 bases from J, the junction kept 12 bases outside the gene matches. The CDR3 loop spans 14 amino acids. For the CDR3, the DNA is TGCGCCAGCACCTTTGACAGGGTTGAATTTGGCTACACCTTC. This sequence encodes CASTFDRVEFGYTF.

CDR3 sequence: CASSPGGRDNQPQHF. DNA for the CDR3: TGTGCCAGCAGCCCCGGAGGGCGAGACAATCAGCCCCAGCATTTT. This rearrangement joins TRBV7-9 to TRBJ1-5, with unresolved D. The V and J ends lost 5 bases and 3 bases respectively, with 14 bases between them. This CDR3 comprises 15 residues. Germline V gives CDR1 SEHNR, CDR2 FQNEAQ (reference sequence).

This chain joins TRBV7-8 and TRBJ1-3; D unclear. The CDR3 is made up of 16 amino acids. The germline V gene encodes CDR1 SGHVS and CDR2 FQNEAQ. The V gene lost 2 bases and the J gene lost 0 bases, with 11 bases spanning the gap. CDR3 nucleotides: TGTGCCAGCAGCTTATTGGACTCCCCCTCTGGAAACACCATATATTTT. This translates into CASSLLDSPSGNTIYF. The full variable domain, rest sourced from reference TRBV7-8 and TRBJ1-3, is GAGVSQSPRYKVAKRGQDVALRCDPISGHVSLFWYQQALGQGPEFLTYFQNEAQLDKSGLPSDRFFAERPEGSVSTLKIQRTQQEDSAVYLCASSLLDSPSGNTIYFGEGSWLTVV.

The chain joins TRBV6-5 to TRBJ1-2, with 8 bases lining up with TRBD1. CDR1 and CDR2 (germline): MNHEY, SVGAGI. V was clipped by 7 bases and J by 2 bases; unmatched bases: 6. CDR3 length: 14 residues. The CDR3 nucleotides read TGTGCCAGCACCAAAAGGACAGGGAACTATGGCTACACCTTC. Translating it yields CASTKRTGNYGYTF.

This chain links TRBV7-9 with TRBJ2-4; D is undetermined. Looked up from germline, CDR1 is SEHNR and CDR2 is FQNEAQ (reference sequence). The length of the CDR3 is 14 residues. Deletions cut 3 bases from V and 3 bases from J, with 9 bases between. The CDR3 DNA reads TGTGCCAGCAGCTTGAGCATGAGCAAAAACATTCAGTACTTC. Translated: CASSLSMSKNIQYF.

The rearrangement links TRBV7-2 to TRBJ1-1, with D perhaps matching TRBD1 (6 bases). Germline V gene data show CDR1 as SGHTA and CDR2 as FQGNSA. This CDR3 region has 14 residues. Trimming removed 2 bases from V and 3 bases from J, with 10 bases in between. The CDR3 nucleotides read TGTGCCAGCAGCTTAACAGGGTCTCACACTGAAGCTTTCTTT. As protein: CASSLTGSHTEAFF.

The rearrangement links TRBV3-1 (or the pseudogene TRBV3-2) to TRBJ2-1, with 8 bases matching TRBD2. Per germline, CDR1 LGHDT and CDR2 YNNKEL (reference sequence). The CDR3 has 17 amino acids. The V segment lost 0 bases and the J segment 2 bases; nucleotides outside the gene matches: 6. CDR3 amino acids: CASSQETHGGAYNEQFF. CDR3 DNA: TGTGCCAGCAGCCAAGAAACCCACGGGGGGGCCTACAATGAGCAGTTCTTC.

This clone was detected once. The chain has TRBV19 and TRBJ1-2; D gene ambiguous. The CDR3 totals 13 residues. Trimming left V 3 bases short and J 7 bases short, with 12 bases between. Germline CDR1 is LNHDA and CDR2 is SQIVND (reference sequence). This chain's CDR3 is CASSIAQRAGYTF. The CDR3 nucleotides are TGTGCCAGTAGTATCGCACAGAGGGCTGGCTACACCTTC.

The chain couples TRBV6-5 to TRBJ2-2; D might be TRBD1 (6 bases). The CDR3 spans 15 residues. Germline loops: CDR1 MNHEY, CDR2 SVGAGI. The germline V and J ends were trimmed by 10 bases and 0 bases, with 15 bases remaining between them. CDR3 sequence: CATSGQSSNTGELFF. In DNA, the CDR3 is TGTGCCACCTCCGGACAGTCCTCGAACACCGGGGAGCTGTTTTTT.

This clone was observed once. The chain couples TRBV4-1 to TRBJ1-3, with TRBD1 matching 7 bases. Trimming at V came to 4 bases and at J to 0 bases, leaving 6 bases not matched to a gene. Germline CDR1 reads MGHRA; CDR2 reads YSYEKL. The CDR3 totals 16 residues. The CDR3, as DNA: TGCGCCAGCAGCCTAGTGGACAGGTTCTCTGGAAACACCATATATTTT. Translation gives CASSLVDRFSGNTIYF.

The chain combines TRBV28 with TRBJ1-5, with 11 positions matching TRBD1. The CDR3 length is 14 residues. The junction had 1 base not matched to a gene; V was cut back by 4 bases and J by 5 bases. In germline, CDR1 is MDHEN, CDR2 SYDVKM. The DNA of the CDR3 is TGTGCCAGCAGTTCGGGACAGGGGGATCAGCCCCAGCATTTT. Amino acid sequence: CASSSGQGDQPQHF.